A single sample gave rise to the 22 T cell receptor beta chains below, sequenced in a study of early T cells in non-severe SARS-CoV-2 infection. TCRdb reprocessed the 5' RACE reads via MiXCR and lists one record per CDR3 protein. The sample lists 20,000 to 25,000 distinct CDR3 sequences; around 6% were seen once. Input material: whole blood. These receptors were taken from an adult who was a healthcare worker with PCR-confirmed SARS-CoV-2 infection or an uninfected control (not recorded which).

This clonotype was observed a few times. The chain carries TRBV29-1 and TRBJ2-1; D gene uncertain. Germline CDR1 and CDR2: SQVTM and ANQGSEA. The CDR3 is 13 residues long. V was shortened by 6 bases and J by 1 base, with 10 bases between the two germline ends. The CDR3 protein is CSVRSQSYNEQFF. DNA of the CDR3: TGCAGCGTCCGGTCGCAGTCCTACAATGAGCAGTTCTTC.

This clonotype was counted between two and nine times. The chain combines TRBV7-6 with TRBJ2-1; 8 bases match TRBD1. In germline, CDR1 is SGHVS, CDR2 FNYEAQ. This CDR3 contains 16 residues. J gave up 10 bases and V 3 bases, and 14 bases lay outside the gene matches. CDR3 sequence reads: CASSLIIPGTGGEQFF. Written as DNA, the CDR3 is TGTGCCAGCAGCTTGATTATCCCCGGGACAGGAGGCGAGCAGTTCTTC.

This clonotype was recorded many times. The chain employs TRBV20-1 and TRBJ2-5; a possible D gene is TRBD2 (7 bases). The V and J ends lost 1 base and 1 base respectively, with 10 bases between them. The CDR3 has 14 amino acids. Germline V CDR1 and CDR2: DFQATT, SNEGSKA (reference sequence). The CDR3 loop is CSARGGGAQETQYF. CDR3 DNA: TGCAGTGCTAGAGGAGGGGGGGCCCAAGAGACCCAGTACTTC.

By sample fraction, this clonotype is medium-sized. This rearrangement joins TRBV2 to TRBJ2-2; D gene ambiguous. CDR1 is SNHLY, CDR2 FYNNEI, per germline. There are 16 residues in the CDR3. V was pared by 1 base and J by 3 bases, with 12 bases between. The CDR3 here is CASSEVGPSHTGELFF. CDR3 DNA sequence: TGTGCCAGCAGTGAAGTAGGTCCCTCGCACACCGGGGAGCTGTTTTTT.

CDR3 residues: CASSPGGSGGGYNEQFF. CDR3 nucleotides: TGTGCCAGCAGTCCCGGCGGTAGCGGGGGAGGCTACAATGAGCAGTTCTTC. This sequence joins TRBV6-6 and TRBJ2-1; 9 nucleotides line up with TRBD2. The CDR3 contains 17 residues. Germline values: CDR1 MNHNY, CDR2 SVGAGI (reference sequence). The J segment lost 3 bases and the V segment lost 5 bases, leaving 11 bases of the junction unmatched.

There are many counts of this clonotype. The J gene is TRBJ2-1, the V gene TRBV2; 11 nucleotides match TRBD2. The CDR3 has 15 amino acids. The germline V gene has CDR1 SNHLY and CDR2 FYNNEI. Trimming cost V 6 bases and J 7 bases; bases outside gene matches: 8. DNA for the CDR3: TGTGCCAGCAGGAGCACTAGCGGGGGTGGGAATGAGCAGTTCTTC. It encodes CASRSTSGGGNEQFF.

A few counts support this clonotype. The gene calls are TRBV20-1 and TRBJ2-5, with TRBD1 as a possible D gene (6 bases). The CDR3 consists of 12 residues. Germline CDR1 reads DFQATT; CDR2 reads SNEGSKA (reference sequence). Between the trimmed V and J ends, which lost 6 bases and 5 bases, there was a span of 13 bases. CDR3 residues: CSAPLQGETQYF. DNA for the CDR3: TGCAGTGCCCCTCTCCAGGGGGAGACCCAGTACTTC.

In this sample, this clonotype turned up many times. The rearrangement uses TRBV5-5 and TRBJ2-2; D gene unclear. The CDR3 covers 16 residues. The V gene's germline CDR1 is SGHKS and CDR2 YYEKEE (reference sequence). V gave up 1 base and J gave up 0 bases, with 10 bases separating them. CDR3 in DNA: TGTGCCAGCAGCTTGTCCAGCACTACGAACACCGGGGAGCTGTTTTTT. Amino acid sequence: CASSLSSTTNTGELFF.

This clonotype was seen a few times. The chain has TRBV6-6 and TRBJ1-2; 8 nucleotides line up with TRBD1. The ends lost 2 bases at V and 4 bases at J; junction bases unmatched: 6. This CDR3 contains 15 residues. CDR1 is MNHNY, CDR2 SVGAGI, per germline (reference sequence). The CDR3 protein is CASSYVRQGTYGYTF. The CDR3 coding sequence is TGTGCCAGCAGTTACGTCCGACAGGGGACCTATGGCTACACCTTC.

In its sample, this clonotype was seen many times. The V gene is TRBV20-1, the J gene TRBJ1-1; D remains ambiguous. The CDR3 extends over 13 amino acids. Germline CDR1 and CDR2: DFQATT and SNEGSKA (reference sequence). The V end lost 1 base, the J end lost 1 base, and 7 bases lay between the germline ends. CDR3 amino acids: CSARGVQNTEAFF. CDR3 coding DNA: TGCAGTGCTAGAGGTGTCCAGAACACTGAAGCTTTCTTT.

This clonotype was detected ten times or more. The chain uses TRBV7-9 and TRBJ2-5; 9 nucleotides line up with TRBD2. There are 13 residues in the CDR3. Losses at the gene ends were 5 bases for V and 4 bases for J; bases not matched to a gene: 2. CDR1 SEHNR and CDR2 FQNEAQ come from the germline V gene (reference sequence). CDR3 region: CASSRTSVETQYF. The CDR3 coding sequence is TGTGCCAGCAGCCGGACTAGCGTAGAGACCCAGTACTTC.

This clonotype was detected ten times or more. The chain recombines TRBV5-1 with TRBJ1-1; 7 bases fit TRBD1. Unmatched junction bases numbered 18, after V lost 4 bases and J lost 6 bases. Germline CDR1 reads SGHRS; CDR2 reads YFSETQ. CDR3 length: 17 residues. CDR3: CASSPGPQGLRMAEAFF. The CDR3 nucleotides are TGCGCCAGCAGCCCAGGCCCACAGGGGCTTCGAATGGCTGAAGCTTTCTTT.

This clonotype has ten or more counts. J is TRBJ2-3 and V is TRBV7-2; the match to TRBD2 covers 13 bases. Germline loops: CDR1 SGHTA, CDR2 FQGNSA. The length of the CDR3 is 17 residues. The V segment lost 7 bases and the J segment 0 bases; nucleotides outside the gene matches: 7. Here the CDR3 reads CASKGLAGLSSTDTQYF. CDR3 nucleotides: TGTGCCAGCAAGGGACTAGCGGGGTTGTCTAGCACAGATACGCAGTATTTT.

The genes are TRBV5-1 and TRBJ2-3; 8 bases are shared with TRBD2. CDR3 length equals 16 residues. V lost 4 bases and J lost 1; bases outside the gene matches: 8. CDR1 and CDR2 from the germline V gene are SGHRS and YFSETQ. The CDR3 loop is CASSPTGGPRTDTQYF. The CDR3 bases are TGCGCCAGCAGCCCGACGGGGGGGCCGCGCACAGATACGCAGTATTTT.

This clonotype has a handful of counts. The V gene is TRBV6-6, the J gene TRBJ1-2; 10 bases are a match to TRBD1. The V segment lost 6 bases and the J segment 4 bases; nucleotides outside the gene matches: 17. CDR3 length: 18 amino acids. Germline V gene sequence: CDR1 MNHNY, CDR2 SVGAGI (reference sequence). CDR3 in amino acids: CASRTDRDRGVRVYGYTF. In nucleotides, the CDR3 is TGTGCCAGCAGAACAGACCGGGACAGGGGCGTACGGGTCTATGGCTACACCTTC.

The V gene is TRBV18, the J gene TRBJ1-1; the D gene is possibly TRBD1 (6 bases). Germline loops: CDR1 KGHSH, CDR2 LQKENI. The CDR3 length is 16 residues. V was pared by 3 bases and J by 1 base, with 15 bases between. The CDR3 DNA follows: TGTGCCAGCTCACCGCTTCCGGGACACACGAACACTGAAGCTTTCTTT. Translating it yields CASSPLPGHTNTEAFF.

In its sample, this clonotype was seen many times. The V gene is TRBV14, the J gene TRBJ2-3; 10 positions agree with TRBD2. This CDR3 spans 14 amino acids. The V gene end was trimmed by 6 bases and the J gene end by 7 bases; junction bases not matched to a gene: 7. Germline V gene lookup returns CDR1 SGHDN and CDR2 FVKESK. CDR3 DNA: TGTGCCAGCAGGTCTAGCGGGGGAACCCATACGCAGTATTTT. Its translation: CASRSSGGTHTQYF.

Ten or more counts support this clonotype. Relative to the germline gene, one junction end is altered; a read error may explain this. The J gene is TRBJ1-2, the V gene TRBV6-5; a possible D gene is TRBD1 (5 bases). The CDR3 spans 9 residues. The germline CDR1 and CDR2 sequences are MNHEY and SVGAGI. The CDR3, as DNA: TGTGCCAGCAGTAGGGACGGTTACTTC. Translation gives CASSRDGYF.

This chain links TRBV18 with TRBJ1-1; D unresolved. Per the germline V gene, CDR1 is KGHSH and CDR2 is LQKENI. The CDR3 is made up of 15 amino acids. Trimming took off 6 bases at V and 4 bases at J, with 18 bases between the two ends. The CDR3 spells CASSPRATLGTEAFF. The CDR3 DNA sequence: TGTGCCAGCTCCCCGAGAGCCACCTTGGGCACTGAAGCTTTCTTT.

This clonotype was counted at least ten times. The chain recombines TRBV27 with TRBJ1-6; 9 positions agree with TRBD1. V lost 6 bases to trimming and J lost 5 bases; unmatched junction nucleotides: 2. CDR3 length: 14 residues. Germline-derived CDR1 and CDR2 are MNHEY and SMNVEV (reference sequence). Here the CDR3 reads CASRRDRDNSPLHF. The DNA of the CDR3 is TGTGCCAGCAGACGGGACAGGGATAATTCACCCCTCCACTTT.

This clonotype showed up many times. The chain couples TRBV20-1 to TRBJ2-5, with 7 bases lining up with TRBD1. Trimming at V came to 0 bases and at J to 5 bases, leaving 9 bases not matched to a gene. Germline assignment: CDR1 DFQATT and CDR2 SNEGSKA (reference sequence). The CDR3 spans 15 residues. DNA for the CDR3: TGCAGTGCTAGAGATGGCCGAGGGGGCCGGGAGACCCAGTACTTC. This codes for CSARDGRGGRETQYF.

This clonotype was picked up many times. V gene TRBV28 combines with J gene TRBJ2-1; 8 nucleotides align to TRBD1. CDR1 and CDR2 (germline): MDHEN, SYDVKM. J gave up 7 bases and V 4 bases, and 9 bases lay outside the gene matches. The CDR3 runs 15 residues. Here the CDR3 reads CASSSRQGWENEQFF. In DNA, the CDR3 is TGTGCCAGCAGTTCCCGACAGGGGTGGGAGAATGAGCAGTTCTTC.